This T cell receptor beta chain stems from a study of OX40 agonist ivuxolimab in advanced cancers. The overall study: Recorded diagnoses for dose-escalation patients were hepatocellular carcinoma, melanoma, renal cell or head and neck cancer.

The CDR3 length is 14 residues. Trimming cost V 5 bases and J 0 bases, with 11 bases left between them. Germline V gene sequence: CDR1 LGHNA, CDR2 YNFKEQ. TCRdb's table, derived via immunoSEQ multiplex PCR, lists solely in-frame clones and lacks some. The sample holds 70,000 or so clones, 80% seen once. This clone was seen a handful of times. Its antigen remains unknown. Findings and caveats of the study: Some of the nonresponding patients also showed low levels of normalized T-cell clonal expansion. On average, a greater number of expanded clones characterised CD8+ T cells relative to CD4+. Among patients with partial responses at 0.1-3.0 mg/kg, clonal expansion was among the lowest.

Sequenced here: CD4+ or CD8+ T cells sorted from blood, sampled in a trial of the OX40 agonist ivuxolimab. The TCR was taken from an adult with an advanced solid tumor such as melanoma, head and neck, liver or kidney cancer. This rearrangement joins TRBV4-2 to TRBJ2-7; D gene ambiguous. The CDR3 sequence: CASSEGKGSYEQYF. CDR3 in DNA: TGTGCCAGCAGCGAAGGGAAGGGCTCCTACGAGCAGTACTTC.